A selection of T cell receptor beta chains follows, all from one sample in a study of T cells expressing NK-cell markers. TCRdb processed the 5' RACE reads again and assigns one entry to each CDR3 protein, with no DNA. The specimen's table records some 500,000 distinct CDR3 sequences. What was sequenced was blood T cells: a sorted CD56 or NKG2C T cell subset, CD4+ or CD8+ T cells, or bulk PBMC T cells (not recorded which). Source of these receptors: a woman aged 50 to 60 in good health. Each CDR3 is given with its conserved first and last residue.

>TRBV20-1|TRBJ2-5
CSASLARGQETQYF
>TRBV20-1|TRBJ2-3
CSARDTKGSTDTQYF
>TRBV28|TRBJ1-5
CASSALRGQLGNQPQHF
>TRBV11-3|TRBJ2-1
CASSLSRVYNEQFF
>TRBV5-1|TRBJ2-2
CASSLVRLAGVTNTGELFF
>TRBV3-1|TRBJ2-7
CASSQDQRGEQYF
>TRBV3-1|TRBJ2-1
CASSHSGLARNNEQFF
>TRBV7-2|TRBJ2-4
CASSFDGTKNIQYF
>TRBV15|TRBJ2-5
CATSRVWLAGGRQETQYF
>TRBV3-1|TRBJ1-2
CASSQNVDRGSSYTF
>TRBV14|TRBJ2-1
CASSPWDYQQFF
>TRBV19|TRBJ2-3
CASSIRVSGYRTDTQYF
>TRBV6-6|TRBJ2-1
CASSYTSLRAGGADEQFF
>TRBV7-9|TRBJ1-1
CASSFGEGLFTEAFF
>TRBV2|TRBJ1-2
CASSGSQGYYGYTF
>TRBV24-1|TRBJ1-5
CATSETDSTNQPQHF
>TRBV13|TRBJ2-1
CASSTLAGGPQFF
>TRBV4-1|TRBJ2-3
CASSQVTGLAGAADTQYF
>TRBV12-3/TRBV12-4|TRBJ1-5
CASSFKGRQLDSNQPQHF
>TRBV29-1|TRBJ2-3
CSVGPMGLAAQDTQYF
>TRBV2|TRBJ2-3
CASSEDRTGTDTQYF
>TRBV3-1|TRBJ2-3
CASSPGLASTDTQYF
>TRBV20-1|TRBJ2-7
CSARVLAEQYF
>TRBV5-1|TRBJ2-5
CASSARDNPETQYF
>TRBV6-6|TRBJ2-5
CASQKGLRETQYF
>TRBV3-1|TRBJ2-1
CASSPPPSGAYNEQFF
>TRBV20-1|TRBJ1-2
CSAKNAVYYGYTF
>TRBV2|TRBJ2-7
CAGGTHYEQYF
>TRBV12-3/TRBV12-4|TRBJ2-7
CASSPSSRVQQYF
>TRBV27|TRBJ2-5
CASSGGAETQYF
>TRBV7-9|TRBJ2-3
CASSLEGGPTDTQYF
>TRBV18|TRBJ2-1
CASSGYYNEQFF
>TRBV11-3|TRBJ2-1
CASSLSGTSGRGEQFF
>TRBV7-7|TRBJ2-3
CASSLKLAGSVDTQYF
>TRBV24-1|TRBJ2-2
CATSDDAGYSGELFF
>TRBV10-3|TRBJ2-5
CAISGKLAAHQETQYF
>TRBV5-1|TRBJ2-3
CASSRGIPGATDTQYF
>TRBV18|TRBJ1-2
CASSPSLNDRVYGYTF
>TRBV3-1|TRBJ2-1
CASSPREGHNEQFF
>TRBV4-1|TRBJ2-1
CASSSTEREYEQFF
>TRBV5-1|TRBJ2-1
CASSLELAGGRVQFF
>TRBV18|TRBJ2-3
CASSPLRTSGRFSDTQYF
>TRBV7-9|TRBJ2-3
CASSPTTGTSLRDTQYF
>TRBV4-1|TRBJ2-1
CASSQVLERSHNEQFF
>TRBV5-1|TRBJ2-4
CASSLGGLAGGPNIQYF
>TRBV24-1|TRBJ2-3
CATSGSTGSTDTQYF
>TRBV9|TRBJ2-5
CASSVPGTGLRDETQYF
>TRBV7-9|TRBJ2-1
CASSLFSGGEQFF
>TRBV30|TRBJ2-5
CAWRGRTGGMETQYF
>TRBV3-1|TRBJ2-1
CASSQVRVGEQFF
>TRBV20-1|TRBJ1-1
CSARWAGINTEAFF
>TRBV18|TRBJ1-1
CASSPLLMNTEAFF
>TRBV29-1|TRBJ2-1
CSAGQGVAGEQFF
>TRBV5-1|TRBJ1-1
CASSLIGRTNTEAFF
>TRBV7-8|TRBJ2-1
CASSPQRGAVGNEQFF
>TRBV7-9|TRBJ2-1
CASSLARLSSYNEQFF
>TRBV5-1|TRBJ2-1
CASSYSSNEQFF